These 4 T cell receptor beta chains share one sample of origin, sequenced in a study of cytomegalovirus exposure and HLA in healthy donors. Primers for the PCR totalled 60 Vbeta and 13 Jbeta. TCRdb's copy holds only in-frame clones and misses some; the assay was immunoSEQ multiplex PCR. The sample has about 130,000 clones; the top ten hold more than 0.9%. The sequencing sample was made of PBMCs. The receptors were gathered from a man younger than 30 in good health and CMV-seronegative.

This rearrangement joins TRBV7-2 to TRBJ2-7; 9 positions agree with TRBD2. Germline lookup yields CDR1 SGHTA and CDR2 FQGNSA. Trimming took 5 bases from V and 5 from J; bases not matched to a gene: 10. CDR3 length: 15 amino acids. CDR3 amino acids: CASSPIRAGGNEQYF. The CDR3 nucleotides read TGTGCCAGCAGCCCGATCCGGGCGGGAGGGAACGAGCAGTACTTC. Complete variable domain (other parts from reference TRBV7-2 and TRBJ2-7): GAGVSQSPSNKVTEKGKDVELRCDPISGHTALYWYRQSLGQGLEFLIYFQGNSAPDKSGLPSDRFSAERTGGSVSTLTIQRTQQEDSAVYLCASSPIRAGGNEQYFGPGTRLTVT.

This chain joins TRBV7-9 and TRBJ1-2; no definite D call. Germline lookup yields CDR1 SEHNR and CDR2 FQNEAQ (reference sequence). The length of the CDR3 is 14 residues. V lost 1 base and J lost 2, with 8 bases in between. CDR3 in amino acids: CASSLVAKNYGYTF. As DNA, the CDR3 is TGTGCCAGCAGCTTAGTAGCCAAAAACTATGGCTACACCTTC.

The gene calls are TRBV30 and TRBJ2-7; TRBD2 aligns across 10 bases. The V gene end was trimmed by 6 bases and the J gene end by 6 bases; junction bases not matched to a gene: 8. CDR1 and CDR2 (germline): GTSNPN, SVGIG (reference sequence). This CDR3 region has 13 residues. DNA of the CDR3: TGTGCCTGCTCGCTCCTAGCGGGAGTCGAGCAGTACTTC. Amino acids: CACSLLAGVEQYF.

This chain connects TRBV19 to TRBJ1-3, with TRBD1 matching 8 bases. Trimming took 0 bases from V and 2 from J; bases not matched to a gene: 9. The CDR3 extends over 18 amino acids. From germline, CDR1 is LNHDA and CDR2 SQIVND (reference sequence). The CDR3, as DNA: TGTGCCAGTAGTATAGATAATGGACAGGGTGCGGCTGGAAACACCATATATTTT. Its protein product is CASSIDNGQGAAGNTIYF.